This entry lists 10 T cell receptor beta chains sequenced from one sample in a study of identical twins. From the 5' RACE reads, TCRdb called clonotypes with MiXCR, one entry per CDR3 protein. The sample lists about 500,000 distinct CDR3 sequences, 13% to 15% occurring once. This sample was also put to use in a study of yellow fever vaccine responses in identical twins.

The sequencing input was CD4+ T cells sorted from blood. These TCRs come from a woman aged 18-29 years in good health.

In its sample, this clonotype was seen a few times. The chain recombines TRBV20-1 with TRBJ2-6; D might be TRBD2 (6 bases). The V gene's germline CDR1 is DFQATT and CDR2 SNEGSKA (reference sequence). V lost 1 base and J lost 3, with 10 bases in between. This CDR3 region has 15 residues. This CDR3 is CSARVRGSGANVLTF. For the CDR3, the DNA is TGCAGTGCTAGAGTGCGGGGTAGTGGGGCCAACGTCCTGACTTTC.

This clonotype has at least ten counts. The J gene is TRBJ2-1, the V gene TRBV10-3, with 7 positions matching TRBD1. Looked up from germline, CDR1 is ENHRY and CDR2 is SYGVKD. The CDR3 extends over 14 amino acids. Unmatched junction bases numbered 8, after V lost 9 bases and J lost 3 bases. CDR3 coding DNA: TGTGCCATAGCCCCGGGACAGTACTACAATGAGCAGTTCTTC. This sequence encodes CAIAPGQYYNEQFF.

This chain links TRBV4-3 with TRBJ2-7, with no clear D. Trimming pared 0 bases from V and 3 bases from J, leaving 12 bases between. Germline assignment: CDR1 LGHNA and CDR2 YSLEER. The CDR3 is 15 amino acids. CDR3 sequence (DNA): TGCGCCAGCAGCCAAGAGCGCCCCGCCAACTACGAGCAGTACTTC. Protein: CASSQERPANYEQYF.

This clonotype was counted a few times. The chain joins TRBV9 to TRBJ1-2; TRBD1 matches 9 bases. Germline V gene sequence: CDR1 SGDLS, CDR2 YYNGEE. V was pared by 4 bases and J by 5 bases, with 9 bases of the junction left unmatched. The CDR3 has 15 amino acids. DNA of the CDR3: TGTGCCAGCAGCCTCGGGACAGGGCTTTATTATGGCTACACCTTC. Translation: CASSLGTGLYYGYTF.

This clonotype has at least ten counts. The chain couples TRBV4-3 to TRBJ2-7; the D gene is possibly TRBD2 (6 bases). CDR3 size: 18 residues. Germline loops: CDR1 LGHNA, CDR2 YSLEER. The V end lost 4 bases, the J end lost 1 base, and 23 bases lay between the germline ends. The CDR3 region has the DNA TGCGCCAGCAGCCGAAAGGAGGGGCTAGCGAAAAAGTCCTACGAGCAGTACTTC. Its translation is CASSRKEGLAKKSYEQYF.

This clonotype was recorded many times. The chain is built from TRBV12-3 or TRBV12-4 and TRBJ1-5; D remains unclear. V lost 1 base and J lost 0, with 4 bases in between. The CDR3 is 14 residues long. The CDR3 loop is CASSLVDSNQPQHF. The CDR3 coding sequence is TGTGCCAGCAGTTTAGTAGATAGCAATCAGCCCCAGCATTTT.

This chain joins TRBV6-2 or TRBV6-3 and TRBJ2-1; D ambiguous. V lost 3 bases and J 0 bases, leaving 15 bases between the germline ends. Germline V gene lookup returns CDR1 MNHEY and CDR2 SVGEGT. This CDR3 contains 17 residues. The CDR3 loop is CASSYKSFTGSYNEQFF. The CDR3 nucleotides are TGTGCCAGCAGTTATAAATCTTTTACCGGCTCCTACAATGAGCAGTTCTTC.

The chain has TRBV7-6 and TRBJ2-2; D tentatively reads TRBD1 or TRBD2 (5 bases each). CDR1 SGHVS and CDR2 FNYEAQ come from the germline V gene. V gave up 4 bases and J gave up 4 bases, with 19 bases separating them. The CDR3 extends over 17 amino acids. The CDR3 bases are TGTGCCAGCAGCTCGCTAGGGGCACCCCGGGGCACCGGGGAGCTGTTTTTT. It codes for CASSSLGAPRGTGELFF.

Remarks on this clonotype: One end of the junction fails to match germline, which may point to a read error. The V call is TRBV5-1, the J call TRBJ2-2; TRBD1 matches at 8 bases. In germline, CDR1 is SGHRS, CDR2 YFSETQ. The length of the CDR3 is 15 residues. The CDR3 sequence is CASSLDRAQTGELFF. CDR3 nucleotides: TGCGCCAGCAGTTTGGACAGGGCCCAAACCGGGGAGCTGTTTTTT.

The rearrangement uses TRBV2 and TRBJ2-5; maybe TRBD2 (7 bases). The V and J ends lost 6 bases and 5 bases respectively, with 19 bases between them. The CDR3 contains 15 residues. CDR1 SNHLY and CDR2 FYNNEI come from the germline V gene. CDR3 bases: TGTGCCAGCAGGGGCGGGGGCCGGGAAGGGGAGACCCAGTACTTC. It is translated as CASRGGGREGETQYF.